Each of the 16 T cell receptor beta chains below was sequenced from the same sample in a study of T cell responses to AZD1222 COVID-19 vaccine. Profiling relied on immunoSEQ multiplex PCR, and the TCRdb table lists in-frame clones only, not all of them. This sample yields 180,000 or so clones, of which about nine tenths are seen a single time; around 4.5% belongs to the top ten. The sample consisted of peripheral blood, taken 28 days after the second dose of the MenACWY control vaccine. The receptors stem from an adult who received the MenACWY meningococcal vaccine as a control.

This chain joins TRBV24-1 and TRBJ2-7, with 8 bases lining up with TRBD1. Germline lookup yields CDR1 KGHDR and CDR2 SFDVKD. The junction had 2 bases not matched to a gene; V was cut back by 6 bases and J by 2 bases. CDR3 length: 13 amino acids. The CDR3: CATSQGATYEQYF. The CDR3 DNA sequence: TGTGCCACCAGTCAGGGGGCGACCTACGAGCAGTACTTC.

The rearrangement joins TRBV19 to TRBJ1-5; TRBD1 is a possible D gene (5 bases). This CDR3 has 18 amino acids. Germline loops: CDR1 LNHDA, CDR2 SQIVND (reference sequence). The V end was cut by 6 bases, the J end by 0 bases, with 21 bases between. The CDR3 sequence is CASSGSRDGHISNQPQHF. The CDR3 region has the DNA TGTGCCAGTAGCGGATCCCGGGACGGACACATTAGCAATCAGCCCCAGCATTTT.

CDR3 coding DNA: TGTGCCAGCAGCTTACAGCTCCTGAACACTGAAGCTTTCTTT. Translation: CASSLQLLNTEAFF. The chain recombines TRBV7-2 with TRBJ1-1; the D is unclear. Trimming left V 2 bases short and J 0 bases short, with 7 bases between. The CDR3 covers 14 residues. Germline assignment: CDR1 SGHTA and CDR2 FQGNSA.

This sequence joins TRBV7-9 and TRBJ1-4; D is unresolved. This CDR3 has 15 amino acids. V lost 4 bases and J lost 12, with 21 bases in between. Germline CDR1 is SEHNR and CDR2 is FQNEAQ (reference sequence). CDR3 residues: CASSSSGSAFEELFF. CDR3 DNA sequence: TGTGCCAGCAGCTCATCCGGCAGTGCCTTTGAGGAACTGTTTTTT. Combining the CDR3 with reference TRBV7-9 and TRBJ1-4 gives the whole variable domain DTGVSQNPRHKITKRGQNVTFRCDPISEHNRLYWYRQTLGQGPEFLTYFQNEAQLEKSRLLSDRFSAERPKGSFSTLEIQRTEQGDSAMYLCASSSSGSAFEELFFGSGTQLSVL.

The chain carries TRBV14 and TRBJ2-7; maybe TRBD1 (6 bases). CDR1 SGHDN and CDR2 FVKESK come from the germline V gene. The CDR3 covers 13 residues. The V end was cut by 4 bases, the J end by 3 bases, with 10 bases between. DNA for the CDR3: TGTGCCAGCAGCCGACAGGTTTTCTACGAGCAGTACTTC. Its translation is CASSRQVFYEQYF. Complete variable domain (other parts from reference TRBV14 and TRBJ2-7): EAGVTQFPSHSVIEKGQTVTLRCDPISGHDNLYWYRRVMGKEIKFLLHFVKESKQDESGMPNNRFLAERTGGTYSTLKVQPAELEDSGVYFCASSRQVFYEQYFGPGTRLTVT.

This clone was recorded once. The V call is TRBV11-2, the J call TRBJ1-2; perhaps TRBD1 as D (5 bases). V was clipped by 2 bases and J by 8 bases, with 12 bases between them. This CDR3 is 13 amino acids long. The germline gives CDR1 SGHAT, CDR2 FQNNGV. The CDR3 is CASSLREGQGYTF. As DNA, the CDR3 is TGTGCCAGCAGCTTACGGGAGGGGCAGGGCTACACCTTC.

This clone has just one count. The chain combines TRBV5-1 with TRBJ2-7; 12 bases are shared with TRBD1. Germline V lookup: CDR1 SGHRS, CDR2 YFSETQ. The CDR3 runs to 14 residues. The trim removed 5 bases at V and 4 bases at J, leaving 4 bases unmatched. CDR3 DNA sequence: TGCGCCAGCAGGGGACAGGGGGCTAGTTACGAGCAGTACTTC. Amino acid sequence: CASRGQGASYEQYF. Combining the CDR3 with reference TRBV5-1 and TRBJ2-7 gives the whole variable domain KAGVTQTPRYLIKTRGQQVTLSCSPISGHRSVSWYQQTPGQGLQFLFEYFSETQRNKGNFPGRFSGRQFSNSRSEMNVSTLELGDSALYLCASRGQGASYEQYFGPGTRLTVT.

The genes are TRBV6-5 and TRBJ2-1; 8 nucleotides align to TRBD2. V was pared by 6 bases and J by 7 bases, with 5 bases of the junction left unmatched. There are 13 residues in the CDR3. Germline CDR1 is MNHEY and CDR2 is SVGAGI. CDR3 in DNA: TGTGCCAGCAGATCAGTAGCGGGAAATGAGCAGTTCTTC. This sequence encodes CASRSVAGNEQFF.

The gene calls are TRBV7-9 and TRBJ1-5; no definite D call. Trimming left V 1 base short and J 6 bases short, with 13 bases between. Germline V CDR1 and CDR2: SEHNR, FQNEAQ (reference sequence). This CDR3 is built from 15 residues. The CDR3: CASSLGPTDGQPQHF. Written as DNA, the CDR3 is TGTGCCAGCAGCTTAGGCCCTACCGATGGTCAGCCCCAGCATTTT.

This clone is a singleton in its sample. This chain links TRBV5-1 with TRBJ2-2; D is possibly TRBD2 (6 bases). CDR3 length equals 15 residues. V lost 7 bases and J 3 bases, leaving 16 bases between the germline ends. CDR1 and CDR2 (germline): SGHRS, YFSETQ. CDR3 DNA: TGCGCCAGCGCAGCCTCGGGAGCCGACACCGGGGAGCTGTTTTTT. Translating it yields CASAASGADTGELFF. Looking up the rest from reference TRBV5-1 and TRBJ2-2 gives the full variable domain: KAGVTQTPRYLIKTRGQQVTLSCSPISGHRSVSWYQQTPGQGLQFLFEYFSETQRNKGNFPGRFSGRQFSNSRSEMNVSTLELGDSALYLCASAASGADTGELFFGEGSRLTVL.

V and J are TRBV28 and TRBJ1-5; D perhaps matches TRBD1 (5 bases). This CDR3 comprises 19 residues. CDR1 and CDR2 (germline): MDHEN, SYDVKM. Trimming took 3 bases from V and 5 from J, leaving 26 bases between them. CDR3 sequence (DNA): TGTGCCAGCAGTTTTTCAAAGAGCTCCAGGGCAGGGTATGATCAGCCCCAGCATTTT. Its translation: CASSFSKSSRAGYDQPQHF.

The CDR3 reads CASSLYTSYEQYF. Here the CDR3 DNA reads TGTGCCAGCAGTTTATACACCTCCTACGAGCAGTACTTC. The genes are TRBV28 and TRBJ2-7; D is uncertain. The CDR3 consists of 13 residues. Germline V lookup: CDR1 MDHEN, CDR2 SYDVKM. Trimming removed 1 base at V and 0 bases at J, with 4 bases between.

Of note for this clone: Other DNA sequences in the same sample also yield this CDR3. The chain joins TRBV9 to TRBJ1-1; D not certain. The CDR3 contains 14 residues. In germline, CDR1 is SGDLS, CDR2 YYNGEE. V was trimmed by 4 bases and J by 1 base, leaving 11 bases between them. The CDR3 DNA follows: TGTGCCAGCAGCCCCCTCGGGCCGAACACTGAAGCTTTCTTT. It is translated as CASSPLGPNTEAFF. Complete variable domain (other parts from reference TRBV9 and TRBJ1-1): DSGVTQTPKHLITATGQRVTLRCSPRSGDLSVYWYQQSLDQGLQFLIQYYNGEERAKGNILERFSAQQFPDLHSELNLSSLELGDSALYFCASSPLGPNTEAFFGQGTRLTVV.

V usage is TRBV6-1 and J usage is TRBJ1-1, with 9 bases matching TRBD1. CDR3 size: 13 residues. V dropped 5 bases and J dropped 5; count of bases not matched to a gene: 3. Germline V lookup: CDR1 MNHNS, CDR2 SASEGT. In DNA form, the CDR3 reads TGTGCCAGCAGTCCGGGACAGGGTACTGAAGCTTTCTTT. Its translation: CASSPGQGTEAFF.

This chain uses TRBV4-2 with TRBJ2-7, with 11 bases matching TRBD2. The length of the CDR3 is 16 residues. Germline trimming cut 5 bases from V and 4 bases from J; bases unmatched to any gene: 10. The germline V gene has CDR1 LGHNA and CDR2 YNFKEQ. The CDR3 loop reads CASSSYLGTSGYEQYF. The CDR3 nucleotides read TGTGCCAGCAGCTCCTACCTCGGGACTAGCGGATACGAGCAGTACTTC.

There are a few counts of this clone. The chain combines TRBV3-1 (or the pseudogene TRBV3-2) with TRBJ1-2; D is unresolved. The V and J ends lost 4 bases and 4 bases respectively, with 13 bases between them. The CDR3 is made up of 14 amino acids. The germline gives CDR1 LGHDT, CDR2 YNNKEL (reference sequence). The CDR3 nucleotides read TGTGCCAGCAGCCCCTCCCGGGCCCCCTATGGCTACACCTTC. Its translation is CASSPSRAPYGYTF.